The rows below give T cell receptor beta chains drawn from one sample of a study of blood T cell repertoires in COVID-19. Assay: immunoSEQ multiplex PCR; the TCRdb copy retains only in-frame clones and omits some. Of about 200,000 clones listed, 80% to 90% are singletons. The sequencing input was PBMCs or T cells enriched from blood (not recorded which). The source of these receptors is a man aged 30-40 years who had recovered from COVID-19. CDR3s include the opening cysteine and the closing phenylalanine or tryptophan.

V gene: TRBV29-1; J gene: TRBJ2-5; CDR3 protein: CSVGRGLGETQYF
V gene: TRBV28; J gene: TRBJ1-5; CDR3 protein: CASSNKQGLSQPQHF
V gene: TRBV7-9; J gene: TRBJ2-7; CDR3 protein: CASSLALTGDSYEQYF
V gene: TRBV11-1; J gene: TRBJ2-7; CDR3 protein: CASSSQRGQTYEQYF
V gene: TRBV18; J gene: TRBJ2-1; CDR3 protein: CASSLIRDKLRDEQFF
V gene: TRBV21-1; J gene: TRBJ2-7; CDR3 protein: CASEQRGGTGGSEQYF
V gene: TRBV4-3; J gene: TRBJ2-3; CDR3 protein: CASSPSSGGGTDTQYF
V gene: TRBV7-2; J gene: TRBJ2-7; CDR3 protein: CASSSGGGRYEQYF
V gene: TRBV7-8; J gene: TRBJ2-7; CDR3 protein: CASSFGQGTTYEQYF
V gene: TRBV6-9; J gene: TRBJ1-1; CDR3 protein: CASSSDRQFEAFF
V gene: TRBV6-1; J gene: TRBJ1-2; CDR3 protein: CASSEKGEDLRGTGYTF
V gene: TRBV28; J gene: TRBJ2-7; CDR3 protein: CASSHPVLGVAEVLQSSYEQYF
V gene: TRBV27; J gene: TRBJ2-7; CDR3 protein: CASQGGRGYEQYF
V gene: TRBV6-2/TRBV6-3; J gene: TRBJ2-1; CDR3 protein: CASSSDSRYNEQFF
V gene: TRBV11-2; J gene: TRBJ1-2; CDR3 protein: CASRPDRDRANYGYTF
V gene: TRBV27; J gene: TRBJ2-1; CDR3 protein: CASSLSGTSVGLFYNEQFF
V gene: TRBV29-1; J gene: TRBJ2-3; CDR3 protein: CSVGGLADTQYF
V gene: TRBV15; J gene: TRBJ1-5; CDR3 protein: CATSTGQGGQPQHF
V gene: TRBV4-1; J gene: TRBJ2-1; CDR3 protein: CASSQDERLAEQFF
V gene: TRBV28; J gene: TRBJ2-7; CDR3 protein: CASSQQGAREQYF
V gene: TRBV7-2; J gene: TRBJ2-2; CDR3 protein: CASSLRASGSTGELFF
V gene: TRBV6-5; J gene: TRBJ2-3; CDR3 protein: CASRRSGGSTDTQYF
V gene: TRBV2; J gene: TRBJ1-4; CDR3 protein: CASSGGFSANEKLFF
V gene: TRBV9; J gene: TRBJ1-2; CDR3 protein: CASSDRDTSYGYTF
V gene: TRBV6-2/TRBV6-3; J gene: TRBJ2-7; CDR3 protein: CASSYGQGLEQYF
V gene: TRBV7-8; J gene: TRBJ1-3; CDR3 protein: CASSHRESGNTIYF
V gene: TRBV30; J gene: TRBJ2-7; CDR3 protein: CAWSVPGISYEQYF